Listed below are T cell receptor beta chains from one sample, sequenced in a study of vaccination and CD4 T cells after COVID-19. These receptors have no known antigen. Via MiXCR, TCRdb re-called the PCR reads, giving one row per CDR3 protein. The sample holds about 15,000 distinct CDR3 sequences, 40% to 45% seen once. Sequenced: cultured CD4+ T cells from blood. The receptors derive from a human donor with COVID-19. Each CDR3 is given with its conserved first and last residue. Fields, in order: CDR3 length, J gene, clone size, V gene, D gene, CDR3 DNA, CDR3 protein. The D gene is left open where the match is weak. Size tells how often a clone was seen (once, few, many) or the class of an expanded clone, and some rows leave it out.

14 TRBJ1-5 NA TRBV20-1 NA TGCAGTGCTAGAGATGGGGCCAGCTCGTGGCCCCAGCATTTT CSARDGASSWPQHF
14 TRBJ2-1 NA TRBV12-3/TRBV12-4 TRBD1 TGTGCCAGCAGTGGCCGGGACAGGGTCAATGAGCAGTTCTTC CASSGRDRVNEQFF
14 TRBJ1-3 NA TRBV6-1 NA TGTGCCAGCGTCAAAGCAGGTACCGGAAACACCATATATTTT CASVKAGTGNTIYF
15 TRBJ2-7 NA TRBV28 NA TGTGCCAGCAGTTTAAGGGCAGGCCAGAGGTACGAGCAGTACTTC CASSLRAGQRYEQYF
14 TRBJ1-6 few TRBV6-1 NA TGTGCCAGCAGGCACACGTCTCCGGGTCCACCCCTCCACTTT CASRHTSPGPPLHF
16 TRBJ1-4 few TRBV20-1 NA TGCAGTGCTAGAGGGTTAGGCAGGGCGACTAATGAAAAACTGTTTTTT CSARGLGRATNEKLFF
14 TRBJ2-7 few TRBV12-3/TRBV12-4 NA TGTGCCAGCAGTCGCCCCTGGGGGGCGGGCGAGCAGTACTTC CASSRPWGAGEQYF
15 TRBJ2-5 few TRBV7-2 TRBD1 TGTGCCAGCAACGCGGGGACAGGGTACGGGGAGACCCAGTACTTC CASNAGTGYGETQYF
19 TRBJ1-3 NA TRBV6-1 TRBD1 TGTGCCAGCAGCCGCGGATCACTTACTACAGGGGTGGGTGGAAACACCATATATTTT CASSRGSLTTGVGGNTIYF
17 TRBJ2-6 NA TRBV12-3/TRBV12-4 NA TGTGCCAGCAGCCGCCCTGGCCTGAGCTCTGGGGCCAACGTCCTGACTTTC CASSRPGLSSGANVLTF
17 TRBJ1-2 NA TRBV21-1 NA TGTGCCAGCAGCAAAGGGGGGACCGACGAGAATAACTATGGCTACACCTTC CASSKGGTDENNYGYTF
13 TRBJ2-7 NA TRBV5-4 NA TGTGCCAGCAGCCCCGCGGAGGCCCTCGAGCAGTACTTC CASSPAEALEQYF
15 TRBJ2-2 few TRBV28 NA TGTGCCAGCAGTTTCCCGGCTAGCCGGTCCGGGGAGCTGTTTTTT CASSFPASRSGELFF
14 TRBJ1-5 few TRBV10-3 TRBD1 TGTGCCATCAGTGGACAGGGGGAATCTCAGCCCCAGCATTTT CAISGQGESQPQHF
16 TRBJ2-6 few TRBV20-1 NA TGCAGTGCTAGAGATCCGGGGGACGCTGGGGCCAACGTCCTGACTTTC CSARDPGDAGANVLTF
17 TRBJ1-2 once TRBV28 TRBD1 TGTGCCAGCAGTTTAAGAGGGGACAGGGCCGTCAACTATGGCTACACCTTC CASSLRGDRAVNYGYTF
15 TRBJ2-5 NA TRBV15 TRBD1 TGTGCCACTACCCTAGAGGGGGACAGTTCGGCGACCCAGTACTTC CATTLEGDSSATQYF
14 TRBJ2-3 few TRBV20-1 NA TGCAGTGCCTTCCCTACCGGGCAGGGAACTACGCAGTATTTT CSAFPTGQGTTQYF
14 TRBJ1-5 NA TRBV2 TRBD1 TGTGCCAGCAGTGGAGACAGGGCAAATCAGCCCCAGCATTTT CASSGDRANQPQHF
13 TRBJ1-2 once TRBV28 TRBD1 TGTGCCAGCAGTGACAGGGGCGGCTATGGCTACACCTTC CASSDRGGYGYTF
14 TRBJ2-3 NA TRBV7-7 NA TGTGCTAGCAGCTCCGGGCCTAGCACAGATACGCAGTATTTT CASSSGPSTDTQYF
15 TRBJ1-6 few TRBV20-1 NA TGCAGTGCCAGGGGAGAGGGGGGGATAGGTTCACCCCTCCACTTT CSARGEGGIGSPLHF
14 TRBJ1-2 few TRBV6-1 NA TGTGCCAGCAGACCCAGGGGAAATAACTATGGCTACACCTTC CASRPRGNNYGYTF
13 TRBJ1-5 NA TRBV18 NA TGTGCCAGCTCACCAGGGGGCAATCAGCCCCAGCATTTT CASSPGGNQPQHF
15 TRBJ2-2 NA TRBV12-3/TRBV12-4 NA TGTGCCAGCAGTTTAGCGAAGGGGGGGCAAGGGGAGCTGTTTTTT CASSLAKGGQGELFF
14 TRBJ1-5 NA TRBV28 NA TGTGCCAGCAGTGTAAATACCGGCAATCAGCCCCAGCATTTT CASSVNTGNQPQHF
15 TRBJ1-2 NA TRBV6-1 NA TGTGCCAGCAGGGCGACGGACGGGTACTACTATGGCTACACCTTC CASRATDGYYYGYTF
15 TRBJ2-1 NA TRBV6-5 NA TGTGCCAGCAGTTACGCGGGACTGCTACAAGATGAGCAGTTCTTC CASSYAGLLQDEQFF
14 TRBJ1-5 NA TRBV10-3 NA TGTGCCATCAGTGCACAGGCAGACAATCAGCCCCAGCATTTT CAISAQADNQPQHF
15 TRBJ2-5 NA TRBV15 NA TGTGCCACCAGCAGAGATGCGTCTGTACAAGAGACCCAGTACTTC CATSRDASVQETQYF
14 TRBJ1-6 NA TRBV5-1 NA TGCGCCAGCCAAAGGGAAGGGAACGGTTCACCCCTCCACTTT CASQREGNGSPLHF
14 TRBJ1-5 NA TRBV6-1 NA TGTGCCAACCGGGTAGCCGGAGGCAATCAGCCCCAGCATTTT CANRVAGGNQPQHF
15 TRBJ2-3 NA TRBV11-2 NA TGTGCCAGCAGCTTAGGGCGGACTCCCAGGGATACGCAGTATTTT CASSLGRTPRDTQYF
14 TRBJ2-5 NA TRBV20-1 NA TGCAGTGCTAGAGTCGACGGTGGGGGAGAGACCCAGTACTTC CSARVDGGGETQYF
13 TRBJ2-7 medium-sized TRBV6-5 NA TGTGCCAGCAGTTACCCGGAAAGCTACGAGCAGTACTTC CASSYPESYEQYF
15 TRBJ2-5 NA TRBV7-2 NA TGTGCCAGCAGTCCGCCGGGGAGATTACAAGAGACCCAGTACTTC CASSPPGRLQETQYF
15 TRBJ1-2 NA TRBV14 NA TGTGCCAGCAGCCCCCGCGTTCCGCCCCTTCCTGGCTACACCTTC CASSPRVPPLPGYTF
15 TRBJ1-1 few TRBV19 TRBD1 TGTGCCAGTAGTATGCGTGGACAGGGTACCACTGAAGCTTTCTTT CASSMRGQGTTEAFF
12 TRBJ2-3 NA TRBV5-1 NA TGCGCCAGCAACTTACAAGAAGATACGCAGTATTTT CASNLQEDTQYF
15 TRBJ1-6 few TRBV7-9 NA TGTGCCAGCAGCTTAAAGAGCTCCTATAATTCACCCCTCCACTTT CASSLKSSYNSPLHF
13 TRBJ2-5 NA TRBV6-4 TRBD1 TGTGCCAAACGGAACGCCAGGGGGGAGACCCAGTACTTC CAKRNARGETQYF
14 TRBJ1-2 NA TRBV20-1 NA TGCAGTGCAAGGGACCGCTCCCTTAACTATGGCTACACCTTC CSARDRSLNYGYTF
15 TRBJ2-7 few TRBV10-3 TRBD1 TGTGCCATCAGTGAACCTGGACAGGGGGCGGGTGAGCAGTACTTC CAISEPGQGAGEQYF
13 TRBJ2-7 NA TRBV27 NA TGTGCCAGCAGTCGGACAGTGACCTACGAGCAGTACTTC CASSRTVTYEQYF
14 TRBJ1-5 few TRBV20-1 TRBD1 TGCAGTGCTCTGACAGGGAGGGGCAATCAGCCCCAGCATTTT CSALTGRGNQPQHF
14 TRBJ1-1 few TRBV12-3/TRBV12-4 NA TGTGCCAGCACCCTGGGGGGGGGGCGAACTGAAGCTTTCTTT CASTLGGGRTEAFF
12 TRBJ1-2 NA TRBV7-3 NA TGTGCCAGCGGGAGGGCTGACTATGGCTACACCTTC CASGRADYGYTF
12 TRBJ1-1 few TRBV11-3 NA TGTGCCAGCAGTCGTCTGAACACTGAAGCTTTCTTT CASSRLNTEAFF
18 TRBJ2-7 NA TRBV5-1 TRBD1 TGCGCCACGGCTGTGGGGACAGGGGGCCCCGCGGCTTCCTACGAGCAGTACTTC CATAVGTGGPAASYEQYF
11 TRBJ2-5 NA TRBV27 NA TGTGCCAGCAGTACCCAAGAGACCCAGTACTTC CASSTQETQYF
11 TRBJ2-1 NA TRBV20-1 NA TGCAGTGCCCCCGTTCACAATGAGCAGTTCTTC CSAPVHNEQFF
14 TRBJ1-5 NA TRBV19 NA TGTGCCAGTAGTATTATGTCTTCCAATCAGCCCCAGCATTTT CASSIMSSNQPQHF
15 TRBJ1-1 once TRBV5-1 NA TGCGCCAGCAGCTCCCGGGGCAAAGAGAACACTGAAGCTTTCTTT CASSSRGKENTEAFF
14 TRBJ1-2 few TRBV6-2/TRBV6-3 TRBD1 TGTGCCGTTCGAGGGGACAGAGGACGCTATGGCTACACCTTC CAVRGDRGRYGYTF
15 TRBJ2-7 NA TRBV29-1 NA TGCAGCGTTGAAGAAACAGGGAAGGGTTCCTACGAGCAGTACTTC CSVEETGKGSYEQYF
14 TRBJ2-3 few TRBV2 NA TGTGCCAGCAGTCGGGACAAGGTCACAGATACGCAGTATTTT CASSRDKVTDTQYF
12 TRBJ2-3 NA TRBV19 NA TGTGCCAGTAGTTTTCTTACAGATACGCAGTATTTT CASSFLTDTQYF
13 TRBJ1-2 NA TRBV28 TRBD1 TGTGCCAGCAGTTCGACAGGGTCCTATGGCTACACCTTC CASSSTGSYGYTF
13 TRBJ1-2 NA TRBV10-3 TRBD1 TGTGCCATCAGTGGACAGGGTAACTATGGCTACACCTTC CAISGQGNYGYTF